The entry below describes one T cell receptor (beta chain). The antigen is unknown. These data are taken from a study of cytomegalovirus exposure and HLA in healthy donors. The CDR3 runs 14 residues. CDR1 and CDR2 (germline): LNHNV, YYDKDF (reference sequence). V was clipped by 0 bases and J by 6 bases; unmatched bases: 2. Vbeta (60) and Jbeta (13) primers were used in the PCR. Data came from immunoSEQ multiplex PCR; TCRdb stores just in-frame clones and leaves some out. The sample has over 150,000 clones, about 80% seen once. Study-wide points: Accurate predictions that matched the HLA-A and HLA-B alleles of most subjects were reportedly made from TCR beta sequences.

The V call is TRBV15, the J call TRBJ2-4, with TRBD1 matching 7 bases. The sample taken for sequencing was PBMCs. This TCR was sampled from a man aged 30 to 45 in good health and CMV-seropositive. The CDR3 here is CATSRDGTVNIQYF. The CDR3 nucleotides read TGTGCCACCAGCAGAGATGGGACAGTAAACATTCAGTACTTC.